The clone carrying this T cell receptor beta chain has at least ten counts. As yet, its antigen is unknown. TCRdb redid the calling of the 5' RACE reads with MiXCR, one entry per CDR3 protein. The repertoire holds a few hundred thousand distinct CDR3 sequences, with roughly 13% as singletons. J gave up 7 bases and V 0 bases, and 4 bases lay outside the gene matches. Germline CDR1 is LNHNV and CDR2 is YYDKDF (reference sequence). CDR3 length: 15 amino acids. This entry comes from a study of identical twins. Study results and caveats: While abundant cord blood beta clonotypes carried fewer insertions, memory repertoires showed no such pattern. Invariant T cells like MAIT and iNKT could partly confound the zero-insertion analyses.

In addition, the sample was reused for a study of yellow fever vaccine responses in identical twins.

The sequenced material came from CD4+ T cells sorted from blood. The TCR comes from a young woman in good health. The V gene is TRBV15, the J gene TRBJ2-2, with TRBD1 identical over 8 bases. CDR3 sequence reads: CATSREVDRVGELFF. The CDR3 DNA reads TGTGCCACCAGCAGAGAGGTGGACAGGGTCGGGGAGCTGTTTTTT.